What follows describes a single T cell receptor beta chain. The V end was cut by 5 bases, the J end by 3 bases, with 14 bases between. Germline loops: CDR1 MNHEY, CDR2 SVGAGI. The CDR3 is 15 amino acids. The repertoire was sequenced with immunoSEQ multiplex PCR; TCRdb's copy has only in-frame clones and lacks some. The repertoire holds approximately 85,000 clones, about 89% seen once, with roughly 2.5% in the top ten. These data are taken from a study of T cell changes during pregnancy in multiple sclerosis. The clonotype was recovered from a female donor with multiple sclerosis, enrolled in a pregnancy study. This material consisted of peripheral blood, taken in the first trimester of pregnancy. The chain couples TRBV6-5 to TRBJ1-5; perhaps TRBD1 as D (6 bases). CDR3 nucleotide sequence: TGTGCCAGCAGTGGCCGAGGGGGACCCAATCAGCCCCAGCATTTT. It specifies CASSGRGGPNQPQHF.